This entry concerns a single T cell receptor (beta chain). The data were taken from a study of blood T cell repertoires in COVID-19. Clones were read by immunoSEQ multiplex PCR, and TCRdb kept only the in-frame ones, dropping some. Of 200,000 to 250,000 clones listed, approximately 90% are singletons. This CDR3 has 16 amino acids. The V end lost 6 bases, the J end lost 0 bases, and 12 bases lay between the germline ends. CDR1 and CDR2 (germline): SGHDN, FVKESK. The clonotype comes from a young woman who had recovered from COVID-19. The V call is TRBV14, the J call TRBJ1-6; D is unclear. Sequenced sample: peripheral blood. CDR3 in DNA: TGTGCCAGCAGTCAAAAACCGAGCTCCTATAATTCACCCCTCCACTTT. The encoded protein is CASSQKPSSYNSPLHF. Drawing the rest from reference TRBV14 and TRBJ1-6, the complete variable domain is EAGVTQFPSHSVIEKGQTVTLRCDPISGHDNLYWYRRVMGKEIKFLLHFVKESKQDESGMPNNRFLAERTGGTYSTLKVQPAELEDSGVYFCASSQKPSSYNSPLHFGNGTRLTVT.